Sequencing of this T cell receptor (beta chain) was carried out in a study of T-cell reconstitution after alpha-beta-depleted transplantation in children. Study-wide points: For some patients, TCRbeta diversity was high at day 60 because of recipient T cells and thymic progenitors that survived. Expanded clones from the graft, numbering several hundred, reportedly supplied alpha-beta T cells about two months after transplant. Newly made T cells mostly supplied T-cell counts and diversity one year after transplant.

Per germline, CDR1 SNHLY and CDR2 FYNNEI. CDR3 length equals 13 residues. V shed 6 bases, J shed 8 bases, and the junction held 9 bases outside the gene matches. As to this clonotype: Its antigen remains unidentified.

It was with unique molecular identifiers that the TCRbeta library was prepared. TCRdb re-called the PCR reads with MiXCR, one entry per CDR3 protein. The table includes about 250,000 distinct CDR3 sequences, about 24% detected once. The clonotype comes from a female patient aged 2 to 10 who had a stem cell transplant for congenital amegakaryocytic thrombocytopenia, so the T cells may come from the graft donor. This specimen consisted of PBMCs, mostly from graft donor cells, obtained 360 days after TCRalphabeta/CD19-depleted stem cell transplant. The chain carries TRBV2 and TRBJ1-2, with 7 bases identical to TRBD1. CDR3 amino acids: CASSPDRARGYTF. The CDR3 DNA is TGTGCCAGCAGCCCTGACAGGGCGCGGGGCTACACCTTC.